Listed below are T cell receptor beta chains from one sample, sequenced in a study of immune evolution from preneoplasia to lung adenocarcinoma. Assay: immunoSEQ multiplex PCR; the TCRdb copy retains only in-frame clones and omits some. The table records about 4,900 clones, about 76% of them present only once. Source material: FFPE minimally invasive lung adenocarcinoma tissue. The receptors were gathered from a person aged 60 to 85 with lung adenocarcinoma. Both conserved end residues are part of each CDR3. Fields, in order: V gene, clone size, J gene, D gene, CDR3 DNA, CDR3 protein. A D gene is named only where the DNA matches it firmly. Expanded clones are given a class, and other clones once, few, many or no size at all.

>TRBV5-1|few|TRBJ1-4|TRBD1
TGCGCCAGCAGCTTGGCAGGGGGAGAGAGTGAAAAACTGTTTTTT
CASSLAGGESEKLFF
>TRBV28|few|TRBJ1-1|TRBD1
TGTGCCAGCATTTCAGGGGGGACAGGGGGCGATGAAGCTTTCTTT
CASISGGTGGDEAFF
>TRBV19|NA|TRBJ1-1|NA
TGTGCCAGTAGACCCTTAGGGGGTAGGGAAATTGAAGCTTTCTTT
CASRPLGGREIEAFF
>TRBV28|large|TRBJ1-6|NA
TGTGCCAGCAGTTGGGGATCGGGGGTTTCACCCCTCCACTTT
CASSWGSGVSPLHF
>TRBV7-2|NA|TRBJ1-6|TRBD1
TGTGCCAGCAGCCCCCTAGGACAGGGGGGAAATTCACCCCTCCACTTT
CASSPLGQGGNSPLHF
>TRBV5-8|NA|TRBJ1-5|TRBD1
TGTGCCAGCACTCCAGGCCGGGACAGGGATCCTCGAAGCAATCAGCCCCAGCATTTT
CASTPGRDRDPRSNQPQHF
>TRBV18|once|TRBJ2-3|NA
TGTGCCAGCTCGCTTGGAGATACGCAGTATTTT
CASSLGDTQYF
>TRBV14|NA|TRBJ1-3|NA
TGTGCCAGCAGCCAATCGACAGGAGTAGTCGCTGGAAACACCATATATTTT
CASSQSTGVVAGNTIYF
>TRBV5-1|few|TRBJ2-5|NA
TGCGCCAGCAGCTCCCTCAACGGGGAGACCCAGTACTTC
CASSSLNGETQYF
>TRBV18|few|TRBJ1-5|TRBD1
TGTGCCAGCTCACCAACAGGGGGCGTGAGCAATCAGCCCCAGCATTTT
CASSPTGGVSNQPQHF
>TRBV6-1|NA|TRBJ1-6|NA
TGTGCCACCATCAGGGACACGAGGGATTCACCCCTCCACTTT
CATIRDTRDSPLHF
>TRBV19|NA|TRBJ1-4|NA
TGTGCCAGTAGTATAGATCGTACAACTAATGAAAAACTGTTTTTT
CASSIDRTTNEKLFF
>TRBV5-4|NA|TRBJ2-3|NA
TGTGCCAGCACCCTCTTCCAAAGCACAGATACGCAGTATTTT
CASTLFQSTDTQYF
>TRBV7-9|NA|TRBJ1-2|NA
TGTGCCAGCAGGATTACAGGGCCGAGTAACTATGGCTACACCTTC
CASRITGPSNYGYTF
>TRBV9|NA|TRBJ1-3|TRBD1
TGTGCCAGCAGCGGCAGGGGGACCTCTGGAAACACCATATATTTT
CASSGRGTSGNTIYF
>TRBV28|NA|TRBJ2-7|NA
TGTGCCAGCAAAAGATGGAGCTCCTACGAGCAGTACTTC
CASKRWSSYEQYF
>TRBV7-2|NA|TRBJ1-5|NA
TGTGCCAGCAGCCTAGTTGGGGGGGAGAGTCAGCCCCAGCATTTT
CASSLVGGESQPQHF
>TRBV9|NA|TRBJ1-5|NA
TGTGCCAGCAGGGAGGAGGGCGGCAATCAGCCCCAGCATTTT
CASREEGGNQPQHF
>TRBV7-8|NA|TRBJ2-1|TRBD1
TGTGCCAGCAGCTTACTGACAGGGGTGGGCAATGAGCAGTTCTTC
CASSLLTGVGNEQFF
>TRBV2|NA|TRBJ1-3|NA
TGTGCCAGCAGCGGCGATACCTACTCTGGAAACACCATATATTTT
CASSGDTYSGNTIYF
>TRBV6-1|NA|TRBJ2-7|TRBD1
TGTGCCAGCAGTGAACAGGAGACAGGGGGCTACGAGCAGTACTTC
CASSEQETGGYEQYF
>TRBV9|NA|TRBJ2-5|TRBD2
TGTGCCAGCAGCCCCGGAAGGACTAGCGGATCCCAAGAGACCCAGTACTTC
CASSPGRTSGSQETQYF
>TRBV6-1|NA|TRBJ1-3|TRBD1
TGTGCCAGCAGTGAAAGGGGGCTTGGAAACACCATATATTTT
CASSERGLGNTIYF
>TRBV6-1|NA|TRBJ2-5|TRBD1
TGTGCCAGCAGTGGGCTACAGGGGGCTGAGACCCAGTACTTC
CASSGLQGAETQYF
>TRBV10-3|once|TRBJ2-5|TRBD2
TGTGCCATCAGTGAGCAAAGGGGACTAGCGGGGGCGTACCAAGAGACCCAGTACTTC
CAISEQRGLAGAYQETQYF